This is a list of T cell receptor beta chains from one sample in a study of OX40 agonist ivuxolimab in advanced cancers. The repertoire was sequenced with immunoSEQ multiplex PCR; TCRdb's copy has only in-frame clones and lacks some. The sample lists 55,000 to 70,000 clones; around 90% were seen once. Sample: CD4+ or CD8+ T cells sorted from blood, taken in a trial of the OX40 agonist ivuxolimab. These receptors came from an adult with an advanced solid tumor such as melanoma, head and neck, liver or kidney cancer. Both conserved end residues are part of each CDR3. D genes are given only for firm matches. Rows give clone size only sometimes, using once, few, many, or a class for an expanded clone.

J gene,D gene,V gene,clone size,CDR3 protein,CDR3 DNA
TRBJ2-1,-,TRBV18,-,CASSRDRRNEQFF,TGTGCCAGCTCTCGTGACAGGCGGAATGAGCAGTTCTTC
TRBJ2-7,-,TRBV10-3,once,CAISEPAYEQYF,TGTGCCATCAGTGAGCCAGCGTACGAGCAGTACTTC
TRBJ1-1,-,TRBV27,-,CASSLSGVRGNTEAFF,TGTGCCAGCAGTTTATCCGGGGTTCGGGGGAACACTGAAGCTTTCTTT
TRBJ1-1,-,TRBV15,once,CATSRDTRGLTEAFF,TGTGCCACCAGCAGAGATACGCGGGGCTTGACTGAAGCTTTCTTT
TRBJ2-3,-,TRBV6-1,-,CASRPTTDTQYF,TGTGCCAGCCGTCCAACGACAGATACGCAGTATTTT
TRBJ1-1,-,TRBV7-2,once,CASSPGMNTEAFF,TGTGCCAGCAGCCCCGGGATGAACACTGAAGCTTTCTTT
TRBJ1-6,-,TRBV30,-,CAWRDGNSPLHF,TGTGCCTGGAGGGACGGTAATTCACCCCTCCACTTT
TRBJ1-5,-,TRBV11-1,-,CASSEGEGSNQPQHF,TGTGCCAGCAGCGAGGGGGAAGGGAGCAATCAGCCCCAGCATTTT
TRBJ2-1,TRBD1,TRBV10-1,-,CASSGTGLEQFF,TGCGCCAGCAGTGGGACAGGGTTGGAGCAGTTCTTC
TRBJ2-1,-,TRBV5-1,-,CASSTGYNEQFF,TGCGCCAGTTCCACAGGGTACAATGAGCAGTTCTTC
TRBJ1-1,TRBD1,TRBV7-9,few,CASSPPFRQGNEAFF,TGTGCCAGCAGCCCACCATTTAGACAGGGGAATGAAGCTTTCTTT
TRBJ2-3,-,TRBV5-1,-,CASTDVPPTDTQYF,TGCGCCAGCACCGACGTTCCTCCCACAGATACGCAGTATTTT
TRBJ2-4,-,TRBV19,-,CASSIDSSSHQAGKNIQYF,TGTGCCAGTAGTATTGACAGCTCTAGCCACCAAGCTGGCAAAAACATTCAGTACTTC
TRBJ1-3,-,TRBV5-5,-,CASSLARVVSGNTIYF,TGTGCCAGCAGCTTGGCCAGGGTGGTCTCTGGAAACACCATATATTTT
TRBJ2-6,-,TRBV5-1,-,CASSFDGSSGANVLTF,TGCGCCAGCAGCTTTGACGGTAGCTCTGGGGCCAACGTCCTGACTTTC
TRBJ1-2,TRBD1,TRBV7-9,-,CASSQTGANYGYTF,TGTGCCAGCAGCCAAACAGGGGCTAACTATGGCTACACCTTC
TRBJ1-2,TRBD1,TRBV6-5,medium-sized,CASSRTGRGGYTF,TGTGCCAGCAGTAGGACAGGGAGGGGAGGCTACACCTTC
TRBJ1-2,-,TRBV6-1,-,CASSEALRGSGYTF,TGTGCCAGCAGTGAAGCCCTTCGAGGGAGTGGCTACACCTTC
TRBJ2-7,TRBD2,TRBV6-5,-,CASRFMGGSEQYF,TGTGCCAGCAGGTTTATGGGGGGGTCCGAGCAGTACTTC
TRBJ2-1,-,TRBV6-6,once,CASSNNRDFTNNEQFF,TGTGCCAGCAGTAACAACCGGGACTTTACTAACAATGAGCAGTTCTTC
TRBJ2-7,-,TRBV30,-,CAWSRGELGEQYF,TGTGCCTGGAGTAGAGGGGAGTTAGGCGAGCAGTACTTC
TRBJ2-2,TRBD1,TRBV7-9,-,CASSPPYRQGITGELFF,TGTGCCAGCAGCCCACCGTACAGACAGGGGATAACCGGGGAGCTGTTTTTT
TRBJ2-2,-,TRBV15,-,CATSRDSAGRRAGELFF,TGTGCCACCAGCAGAGATTCCGCAGGCCGGCGGGCCGGGGAGCTGTTTTTT
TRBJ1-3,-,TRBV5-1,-,CASSLGPGEARNTIYF,TGCGCCAGCAGCTTAGGCCCCGGGGAGGCAAGAAACACCATATATTTT
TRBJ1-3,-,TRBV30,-,CAWNRDSGNTIYF,TGTGCCTGGAACAGAGACTCTGGAAACACCATATATTTT
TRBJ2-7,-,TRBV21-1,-,CASSPRQRGAGPQPIEQYF,TGTGCCAGCAGCCCGCGGCAGCGGGGGGCTGGTCCTCAACCTATCGAGCAGTACTTC
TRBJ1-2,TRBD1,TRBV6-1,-,CASRPGQGANGYTF,TGTGCCAGCAGACCGGGACAGGGGGCGAATGGCTACACCTTC
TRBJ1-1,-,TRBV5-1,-,CASSFSGMRTEAFF,TGCGCCAGCAGCTTTTCCGGGATGCGGACTGAAGCTTTCTTT
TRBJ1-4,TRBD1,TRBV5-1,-,CASSLEGAKEKLFF,TGCGCCAGCAGCTTGGAGGGGGCAAAAGAAAAACTGTTTTTT
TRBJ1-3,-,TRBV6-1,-,CASRDNGFSGNTIYF,TGTGCCAGCAGGGACAACGGCTTCTCTGGAAACACCATATATTTT
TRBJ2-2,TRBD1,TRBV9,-,CASSARTGWNTGELFF,TGTGCCAGCAGCGCCAGGACAGGGTGGAACACCGGGGAGCTGTTTTTT
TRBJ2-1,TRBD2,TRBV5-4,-,CASNSGGGSYNEQFF,TGTGCCAGCAACTCCGGGGGGGGCTCCTACAATGAGCAGTTCTTC
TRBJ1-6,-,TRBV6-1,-,CASSVDRSRSYNSPLHF,TGTGCCAGCAGTGTGGACAGATCTCGCTCCTATAATTCACCCCTCCACTTT
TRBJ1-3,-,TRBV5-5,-,CASSLQGSSGNTIYF,TGTGCCAGCAGCTTACAGGGTTCCTCTGGAAACACCATATATTTT
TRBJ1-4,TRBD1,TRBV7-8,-,CASSLATGENEKLFF,TGTGCCAGCAGCTTAGCGACAGGGGAAAATGAAAAACTGTTTTTT
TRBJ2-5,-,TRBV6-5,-,CASSLTGGRETQYF,TGTGCCAGCAGTCTCACTGGGGGCCGAGAGACCCAGTACTTC
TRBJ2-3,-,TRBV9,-,CASGPGPITDTQYF,TGTGCCAGCGGCCCGGGACCAATTACAGATACGCAGTATTTT
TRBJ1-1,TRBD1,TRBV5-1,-,CASSSAGTVNTEAFF,TGCGCCAGCAGCTCAGCCGGGACAGTGAACACTGAAGCTTTCTTT
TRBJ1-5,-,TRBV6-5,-,CASSRRGQPQHF,TGTGCCAGCAGCCGACGCGGTCAGCCCCAGCATTTT
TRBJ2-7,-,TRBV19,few,CASSEGLLLSYEQYF,TGTGCCAGTAGTGAGGGACTTTTACTCTCCTACGAGCAGTACTTC